At least ten counts were recorded for the clone carrying this T cell receptor beta chain. Its antigen is unidentified. The data are from a study of T cells after yellow fever vaccination. Broader study findings: Most primary-vaccination clones recurred post-booster (roughly 96% CD4, roughly 91% CD8).

5'RACE template switching produced TCR cDNA carrying a universal primer site and UMIs. TCRdb itself ran the 5' RACE reads through MiXCR, one entry per CDR3 protein. The sample contains 360,000 or so distinct CDR3 sequences, approximately 10% of which appear only once. Germline V gives CDR1 SQVTM, CDR2 ANQGSEA. The V and J ends lost 6 bases and 8 bases respectively, with 20 bases between them. The CDR3 has 14 residues. The specimen was PBMCs, collected on the day of the first yellow fever vaccination. The chain couples TRBV29-1 to TRBJ2-1; D assignment may be TRBD1 or TRBD2 (6 bases each). The sequence was collected from a man aged 18 to 30 who received the YFV17D yellow fever vaccine. The CDR3 spells CSVAKGGLLDEQFF. The CDR3 DNA follows: TGCAGCGTGGCGAAAGGGGGGTTATTAGATGAGCAGTTCTTC.